This TCR beta chain stems from a study of T cells expressing NK-cell markers. Study-level background: Each TCR beta repertoire originated in sorted T cells that were CD3+CD56+NKG2C+, CD3+CD56+NKG2C- or CD3+CD56-NKG2C+. Among eight sequenced donors, seven carried HCMV seropositivity while one was seronegative.

This CDR3 has 11 residues. CDR1 and CDR2 from the germline V gene are SQVTM and ANQGSEA. Study-level findings and limits: CD8+ T cells in roughly six donors included dominant NKG2C+ clonotypes at roughly 1.0-8%. A handful of donors showed these clonotypes also leading the CD3+CD56-NKG2C+ fraction.

After re-calling the 5' RACE reads, TCRdb lists one entry per CDR3 protein, DNA absent. This sample contains 350,000 to 400,000 distinct CDR3 sequences. Worth noting for this clonotype: Its antigen is unknown.

The clonotype originates from a woman aged 45-59 years in good health. The chain carries TRBV29-1 and TRBJ2-2. The sequenced sample consisted of blood T cells: a sorted CD56 or NKG2C T cell subset, CD4+ or CD8+ T cells, or bulk PBMC T cells (not recorded which). The CDR3 sequence: CSGRLTGELFF.